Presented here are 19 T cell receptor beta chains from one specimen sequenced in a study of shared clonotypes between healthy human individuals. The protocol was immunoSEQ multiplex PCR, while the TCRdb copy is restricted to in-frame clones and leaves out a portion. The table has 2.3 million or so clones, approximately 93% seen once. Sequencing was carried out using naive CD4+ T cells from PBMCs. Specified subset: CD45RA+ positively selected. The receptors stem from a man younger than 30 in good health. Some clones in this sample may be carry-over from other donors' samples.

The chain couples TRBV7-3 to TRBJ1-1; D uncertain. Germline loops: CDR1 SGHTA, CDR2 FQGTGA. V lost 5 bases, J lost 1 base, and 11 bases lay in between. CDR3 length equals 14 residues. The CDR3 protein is CASSRSEGNTEAFF. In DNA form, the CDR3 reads TGTGCCAGCAGCCGCTCAGAGGGGAACACTGAAGCTTTCTTT. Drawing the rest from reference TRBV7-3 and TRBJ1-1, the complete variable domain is GAGVSQTPSNKVTEKGKYVELRCDPISGHTALYWYRQSLGQGPEFLIYFQGTGAADDSGLPNDRFFAVRPEGSVSTLKIQRTERGDSAVYLCASSRSEGNTEAFFGQGTRLTVV.

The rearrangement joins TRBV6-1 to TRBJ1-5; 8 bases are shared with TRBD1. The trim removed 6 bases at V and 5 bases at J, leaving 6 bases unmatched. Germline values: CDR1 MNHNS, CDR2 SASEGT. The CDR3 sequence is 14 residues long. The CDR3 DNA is TGTGCCAGCAGGGACAGGGTCTTCCATCAGCCCCAGCATTTT. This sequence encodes CASRDRVFHQPQHF.

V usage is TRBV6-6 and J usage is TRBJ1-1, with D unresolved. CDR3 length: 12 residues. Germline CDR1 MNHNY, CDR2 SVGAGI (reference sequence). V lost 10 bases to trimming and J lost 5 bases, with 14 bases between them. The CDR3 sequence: CATKDGPTEAFF. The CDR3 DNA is TGTGCCACCAAGGACGGGCCAACTGAAGCTTTCTTT.

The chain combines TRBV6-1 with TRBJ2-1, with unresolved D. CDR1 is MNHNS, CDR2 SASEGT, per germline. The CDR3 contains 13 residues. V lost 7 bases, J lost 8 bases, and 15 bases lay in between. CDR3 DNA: TGTGCCAGCACCCGAAGACCCTTGGATGAGCAGTTCTTC. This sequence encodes CASTRRPLDEQFF.

CDR3 DNA sequence: TGTGCCAGCAGCACCCGGACAGGCTACGAGCAGTACTTC. The encoded protein is CASSTRTGYEQYF. The chain carries TRBV7-8 and TRBJ2-7; TRBD1 agrees at 7 bases. Germline CDR1 SGHVS, CDR2 FQNEAQ. CDR3 size: 13 residues. Trimming cost V 5 bases and J 3 bases; bases outside gene matches: 4.

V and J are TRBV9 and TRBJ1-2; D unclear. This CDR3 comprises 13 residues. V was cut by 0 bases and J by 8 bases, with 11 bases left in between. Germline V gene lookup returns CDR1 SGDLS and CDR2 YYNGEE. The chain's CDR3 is CASSVDGVWGYTF. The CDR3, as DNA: TGTGCCAGCAGCGTAGACGGAGTATGGGGCTACACCTTC. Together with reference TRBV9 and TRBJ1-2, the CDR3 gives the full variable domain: DSGVTQTPKHLITATGQRVTLRCSPRSGDLSVYWYQQSLDQGLQFLIQYYNGEERAKGNILERFSAQQFPDLHSELNLSSLELGDSALYFCASSVDGVWGYTFGSGTRLTVV.

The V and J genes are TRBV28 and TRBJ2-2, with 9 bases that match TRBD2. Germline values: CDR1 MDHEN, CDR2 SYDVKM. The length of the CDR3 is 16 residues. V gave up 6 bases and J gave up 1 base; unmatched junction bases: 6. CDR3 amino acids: CASRPAGGGNTGELFF. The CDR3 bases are TGTGCCAGCAGACCCGCGGGAGGGGGGAACACCGGGGAGCTGTTTTTT. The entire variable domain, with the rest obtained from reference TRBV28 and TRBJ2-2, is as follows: DVKVTQSSRYLVKRTGEKVFLECVQDMDHENMFWYRQDPGLGLRLIYFSYDVKMKEKGDIPEGYSVSREKKERFSLILESASTNQTSMYLCASRPAGGGNTGELFFGEGSRLTVL.

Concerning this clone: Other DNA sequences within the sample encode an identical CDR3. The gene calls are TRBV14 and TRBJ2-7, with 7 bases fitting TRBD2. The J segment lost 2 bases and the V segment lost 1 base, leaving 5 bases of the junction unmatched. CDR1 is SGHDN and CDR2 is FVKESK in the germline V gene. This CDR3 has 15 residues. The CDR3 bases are TGTGCCAGCAGCCAAGGACTCGCGGGAGCCTACGAGCAGTACTTC. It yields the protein CASSQGLAGAYEQYF.

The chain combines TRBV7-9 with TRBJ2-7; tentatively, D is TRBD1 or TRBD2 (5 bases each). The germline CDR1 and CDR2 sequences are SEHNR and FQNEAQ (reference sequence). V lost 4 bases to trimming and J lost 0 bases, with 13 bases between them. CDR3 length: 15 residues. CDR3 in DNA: TGTGCCAGCAGCTCCCGGGACGGAAGCTCCTACGAGCAGTACTTC. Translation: CASSSRDGSSYEQYF.

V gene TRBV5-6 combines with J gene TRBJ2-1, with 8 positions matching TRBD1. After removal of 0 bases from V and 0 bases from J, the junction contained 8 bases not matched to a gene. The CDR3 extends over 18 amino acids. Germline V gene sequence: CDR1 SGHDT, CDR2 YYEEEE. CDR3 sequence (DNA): TGTGCCAGCAGCTTGGTGGCCCGTGGACAGGGCTCCTACAATGAGCAGTTCTTC. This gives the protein CASSLVARGQGSYNEQFF.

The CDR3 here is CATTTDSGANVLTF. CDR3 coding DNA: TGTGCCACGACTACGGACTCTGGGGCCAACGTCCTGACTTTC. The chain combines TRBV5-6 with TRBJ2-6; possibly TRBD2 for D (5 bases). Trimming took off 9 bases at V and 0 bases at J, with 10 bases between the two ends. This CDR3 comprises 14 residues. Germline values: CDR1 SGHDT, CDR2 YYEEEE.

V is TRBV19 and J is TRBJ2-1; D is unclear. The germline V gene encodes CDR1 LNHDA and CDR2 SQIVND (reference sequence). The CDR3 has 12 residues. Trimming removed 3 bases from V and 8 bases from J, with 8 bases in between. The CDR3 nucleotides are TGTGCCAGTAGTATTCGTCTCCATGAGCAGTTCTTC. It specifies CASSIRLHEQFF.

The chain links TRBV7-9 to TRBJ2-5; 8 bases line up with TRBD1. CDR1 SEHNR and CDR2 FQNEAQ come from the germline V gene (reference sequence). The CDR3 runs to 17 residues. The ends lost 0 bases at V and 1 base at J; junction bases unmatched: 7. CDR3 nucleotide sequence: TGTGCCAGCAGCTTAGCGAGAGGACAGGGCCCCCAAGAGACCCAGTACTTC. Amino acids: CASSLARGQGPQETQYF.

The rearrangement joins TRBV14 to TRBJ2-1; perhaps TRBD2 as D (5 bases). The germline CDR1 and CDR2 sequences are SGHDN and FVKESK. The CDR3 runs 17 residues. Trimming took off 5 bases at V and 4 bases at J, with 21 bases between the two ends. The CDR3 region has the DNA TGTGCCAGCAGCGTGGGAAAAGGGTTGGTAGCGTACAATGAGCAGTTCTTC. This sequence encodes CASSVGKGLVAYNEQFF.

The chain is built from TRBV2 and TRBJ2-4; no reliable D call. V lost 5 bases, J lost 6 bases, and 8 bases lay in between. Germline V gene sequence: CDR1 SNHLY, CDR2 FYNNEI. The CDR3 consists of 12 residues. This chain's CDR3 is CASSPTINIQYF. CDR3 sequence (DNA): TGTGCCAGCAGTCCAACGATAAACATTCAGTACTTC.

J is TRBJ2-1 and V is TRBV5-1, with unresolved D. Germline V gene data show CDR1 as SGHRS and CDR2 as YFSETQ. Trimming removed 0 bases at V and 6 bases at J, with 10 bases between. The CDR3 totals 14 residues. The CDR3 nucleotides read TGCGCCAGCAGCTTGGGTCTAAGTACCAATGAGCAGTTCTTC. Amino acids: CASSLGLSTNEQFF.

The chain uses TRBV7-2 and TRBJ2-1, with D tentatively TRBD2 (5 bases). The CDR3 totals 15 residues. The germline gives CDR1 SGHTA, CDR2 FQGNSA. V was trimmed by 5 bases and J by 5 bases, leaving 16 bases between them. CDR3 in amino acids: CASSPWTGPNNEQFF. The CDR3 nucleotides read TGTGCCAGCAGCCCTTGGACTGGGCCAAACAATGAGCAGTTCTTC.

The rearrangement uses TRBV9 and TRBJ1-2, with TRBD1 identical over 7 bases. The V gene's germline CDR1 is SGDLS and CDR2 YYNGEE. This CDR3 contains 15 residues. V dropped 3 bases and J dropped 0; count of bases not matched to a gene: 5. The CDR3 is CASSAQGMTNYGYTF. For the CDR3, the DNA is TGTGCCAGCAGCGCACAGGGGATGACTAACTATGGCTACACCTTC.

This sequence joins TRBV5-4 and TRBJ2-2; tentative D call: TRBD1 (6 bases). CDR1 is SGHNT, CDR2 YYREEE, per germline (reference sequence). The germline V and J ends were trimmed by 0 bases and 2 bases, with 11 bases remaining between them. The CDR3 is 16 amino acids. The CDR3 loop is CASSLAYRENTGELFF. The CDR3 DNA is TGTGCCAGCAGCTTGGCATACAGGGAAAACACCGGGGAGCTGTTTTTT.